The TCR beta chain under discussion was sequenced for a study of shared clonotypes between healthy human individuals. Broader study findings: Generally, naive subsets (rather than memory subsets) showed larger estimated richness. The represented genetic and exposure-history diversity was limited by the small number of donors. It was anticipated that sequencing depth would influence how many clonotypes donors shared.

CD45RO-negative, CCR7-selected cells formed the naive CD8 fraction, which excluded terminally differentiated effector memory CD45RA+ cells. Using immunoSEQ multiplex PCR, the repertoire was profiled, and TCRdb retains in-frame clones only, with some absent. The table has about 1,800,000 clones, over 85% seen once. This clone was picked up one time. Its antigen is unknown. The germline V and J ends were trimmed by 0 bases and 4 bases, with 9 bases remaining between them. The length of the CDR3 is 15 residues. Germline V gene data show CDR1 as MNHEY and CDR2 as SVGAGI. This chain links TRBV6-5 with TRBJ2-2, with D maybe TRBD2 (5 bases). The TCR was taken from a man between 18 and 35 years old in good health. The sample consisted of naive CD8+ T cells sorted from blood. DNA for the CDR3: TGTGCCAGCAGTTACTCGATTCGGGGCACCGGGGAGCTGTTTTTT. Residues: CASSYSIRGTGELFF.